This record covers a single T cell receptor beta chain. Trimming took 3 bases from V and 3 from J; bases not matched to a gene: 8. Germline CDR1 reads SGHTA; CDR2 reads FQGNSA. The CDR3 loop spans 15 amino acids. This specimen belongs to a study of blood T cell repertoires in COVID-19. Looking at the study overall: The United States, Italy and Spain were the sources of the acute and convalescent COVID-19 samples. T cells, B-cell-depleted T cells, or PBMCs supplied cDNA or gDNA.

Donors were grouped by their self-reported clinical history. Authors' data handling: Reference gene primer amplification gave estimated nucleated cell counts. Using immunoSEQ multiplex PCR, the repertoire was profiled, and TCRdb retains in-frame clones only, with some absent. That table supplies the V and J calls and clone size; D and trimming were determined from the DNA. The table includes 350,000 to 400,000 clones, 88% detected once. This receptor was identified in a woman aged 18-29 years who had recovered from COVID-19. The chain employs TRBV7-2 and TRBJ2-7, with 7 bases fitting TRBD2. The source material was PBMCs or T cells enriched from blood (not recorded which). CDR3 region: CASSFWGGTSYEQYF. The CDR3 coding sequence is TGTGCCAGCAGCTTTTGGGGGGGGACGAGCTACGAGCAGTACTTC.